This TCR beta chain was identified during a study of technical replicates of blood from a few donors. V shed 4 bases and J shed 0 bases, with 18 bases lying between them. CDR3 size: 17 residues. CDR1 is SEHNR, CDR2 FQNEAQ, per germline (reference sequence). Libraries were prepared by immunoSEQ multiplex PCR; TCRdb keeps only in-frame clonotypes and omits some of them. In the table there are around 60,000 clones, around 93% of which are singletons. Source material: PBMCs. This chain links TRBV7-9 with TRBJ1-1; a weak D match, TRBD1 (5 bases). The sequence derives from a human donor in good health. Some clones in this sample may be carry-over from other donors' samples. CDR3: CASSSGLNRDLNTEAFF. CDR3 DNA: TGTGCCAGCAGCTCGGGACTAAACCGAGACCTGAACACTGAAGCTTTCTTT. Full variable domain (rest looked up from reference TRBV7-9 and TRBJ1-1): DTGVSQNPRHKITKRGQNVTFRCDPISEHNRLYWYRQTLGQGPEFLTYFQNEAQLEKSRLLSDRFSAERPKGSFSTLEIQRTEQGDSAMYLCASSSGLNRDLNTEAFFGQGTRLTVV.